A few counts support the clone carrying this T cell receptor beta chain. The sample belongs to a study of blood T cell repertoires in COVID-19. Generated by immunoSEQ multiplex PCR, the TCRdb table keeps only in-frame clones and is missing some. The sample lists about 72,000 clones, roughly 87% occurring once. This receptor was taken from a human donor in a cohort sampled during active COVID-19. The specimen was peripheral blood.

CDR3 nucleotide sequence: TGTGCCATCAGACAGGGCGGGGGCACTGAAGCTTTCTTT. It translates to CAIRQGGGTEAFF. This sequence joins TRBV10-3 and TRBJ1-1; D is perhaps TRBD1 (6 bases). CDR1 and CDR2 (germline): ENHRY, SYGVKD. CDR3 length: 13 residues. The V end was cut by 6 bases, the J end by 4 bases, with 12 bases between.